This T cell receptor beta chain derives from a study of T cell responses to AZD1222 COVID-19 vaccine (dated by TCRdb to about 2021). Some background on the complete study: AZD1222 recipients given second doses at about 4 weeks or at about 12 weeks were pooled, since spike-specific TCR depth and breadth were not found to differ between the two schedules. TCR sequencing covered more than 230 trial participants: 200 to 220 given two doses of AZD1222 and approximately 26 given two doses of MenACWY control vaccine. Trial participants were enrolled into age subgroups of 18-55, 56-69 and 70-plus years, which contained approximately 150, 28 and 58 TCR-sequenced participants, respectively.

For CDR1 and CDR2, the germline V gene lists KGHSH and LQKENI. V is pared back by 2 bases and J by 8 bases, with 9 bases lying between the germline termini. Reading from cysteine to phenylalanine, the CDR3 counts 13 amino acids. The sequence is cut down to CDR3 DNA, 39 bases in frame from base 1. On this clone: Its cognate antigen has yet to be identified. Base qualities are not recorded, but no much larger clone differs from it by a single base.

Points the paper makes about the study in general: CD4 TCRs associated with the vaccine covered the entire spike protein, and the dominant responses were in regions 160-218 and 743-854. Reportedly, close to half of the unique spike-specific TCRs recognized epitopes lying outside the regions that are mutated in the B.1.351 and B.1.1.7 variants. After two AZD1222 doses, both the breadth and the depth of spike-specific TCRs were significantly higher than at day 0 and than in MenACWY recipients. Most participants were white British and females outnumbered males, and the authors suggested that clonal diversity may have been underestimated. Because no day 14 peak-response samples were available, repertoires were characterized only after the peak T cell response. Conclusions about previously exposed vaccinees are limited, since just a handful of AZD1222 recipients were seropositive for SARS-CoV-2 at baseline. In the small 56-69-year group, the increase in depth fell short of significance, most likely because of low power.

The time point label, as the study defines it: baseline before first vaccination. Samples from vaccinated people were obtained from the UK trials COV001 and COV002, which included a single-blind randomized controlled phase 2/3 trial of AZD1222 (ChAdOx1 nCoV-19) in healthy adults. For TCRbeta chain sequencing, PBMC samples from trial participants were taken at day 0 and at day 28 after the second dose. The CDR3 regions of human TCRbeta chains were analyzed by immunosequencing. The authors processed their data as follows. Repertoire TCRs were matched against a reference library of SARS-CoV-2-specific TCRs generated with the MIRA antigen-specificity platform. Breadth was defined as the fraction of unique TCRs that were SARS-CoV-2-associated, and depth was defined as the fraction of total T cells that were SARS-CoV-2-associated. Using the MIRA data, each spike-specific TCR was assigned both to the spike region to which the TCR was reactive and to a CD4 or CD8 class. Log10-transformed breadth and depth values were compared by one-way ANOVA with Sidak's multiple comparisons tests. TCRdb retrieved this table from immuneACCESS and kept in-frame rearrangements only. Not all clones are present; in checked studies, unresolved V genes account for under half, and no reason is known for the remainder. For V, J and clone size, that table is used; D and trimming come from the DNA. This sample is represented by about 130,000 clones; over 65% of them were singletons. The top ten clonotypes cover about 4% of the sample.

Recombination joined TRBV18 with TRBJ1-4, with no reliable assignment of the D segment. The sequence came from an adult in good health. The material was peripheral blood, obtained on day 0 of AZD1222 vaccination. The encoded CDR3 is CASSPGSQEKLFF. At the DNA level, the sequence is TGTGCCAGCTCACCAGGATCTCAAGAAAAACTGTTTTTT.